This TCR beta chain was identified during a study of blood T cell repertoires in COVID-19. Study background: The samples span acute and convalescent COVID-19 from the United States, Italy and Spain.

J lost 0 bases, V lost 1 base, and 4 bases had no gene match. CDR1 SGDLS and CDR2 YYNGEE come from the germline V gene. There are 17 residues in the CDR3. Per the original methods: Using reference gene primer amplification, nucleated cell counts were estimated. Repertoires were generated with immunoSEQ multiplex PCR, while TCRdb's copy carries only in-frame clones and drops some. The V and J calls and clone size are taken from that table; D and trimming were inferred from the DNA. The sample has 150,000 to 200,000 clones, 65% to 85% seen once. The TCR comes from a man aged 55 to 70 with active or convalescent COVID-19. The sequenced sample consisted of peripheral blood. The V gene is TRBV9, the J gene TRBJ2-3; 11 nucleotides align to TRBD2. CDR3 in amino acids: CASSVPRTSGSTDTQYF. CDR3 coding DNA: TGTGCCAGCAGCGTACCTAGGACTAGCGGGAGCACAGATACGCAGTATTTT. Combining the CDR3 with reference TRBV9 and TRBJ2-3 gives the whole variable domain DSGVTQTPKHLITATGQRVTLRCSPRSGDLSVYWYQQSLDQGLQFLIQYYNGEERAKGNILERFSAQQFPDLHSELNLSSLELGDSALYFCASSVPRTSGSTDTQYFGPGTRLTVL.